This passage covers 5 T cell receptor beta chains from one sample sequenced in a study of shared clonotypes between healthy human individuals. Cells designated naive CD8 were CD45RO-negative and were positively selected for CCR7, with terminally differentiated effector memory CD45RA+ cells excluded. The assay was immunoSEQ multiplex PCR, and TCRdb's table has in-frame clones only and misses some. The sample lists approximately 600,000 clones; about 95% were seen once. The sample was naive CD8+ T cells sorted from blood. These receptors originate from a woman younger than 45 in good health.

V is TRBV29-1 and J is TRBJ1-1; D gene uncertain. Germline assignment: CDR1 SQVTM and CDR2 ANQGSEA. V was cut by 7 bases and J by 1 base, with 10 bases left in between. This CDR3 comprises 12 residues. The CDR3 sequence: CSAGGRNTEAFF. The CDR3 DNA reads TGCAGCGCCGGTGGGAGGAACACTGAAGCTTTCTTT.

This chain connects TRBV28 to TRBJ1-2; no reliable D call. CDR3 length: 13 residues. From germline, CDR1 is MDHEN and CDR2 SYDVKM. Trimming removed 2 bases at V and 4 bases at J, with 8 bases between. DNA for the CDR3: TGTGCCAGCAGTTTACCCCGGGGCTATGGCTACACCTTC. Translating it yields CASSLPRGYGYTF.

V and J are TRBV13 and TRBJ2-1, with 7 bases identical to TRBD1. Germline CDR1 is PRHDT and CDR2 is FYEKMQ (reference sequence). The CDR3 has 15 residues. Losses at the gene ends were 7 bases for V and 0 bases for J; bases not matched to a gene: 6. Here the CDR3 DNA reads TGTGCCAGCACCGAGGGACAGAGCTCCTACAATGAGCAGTTCTTC. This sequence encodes CASTEGQSSYNEQFF.

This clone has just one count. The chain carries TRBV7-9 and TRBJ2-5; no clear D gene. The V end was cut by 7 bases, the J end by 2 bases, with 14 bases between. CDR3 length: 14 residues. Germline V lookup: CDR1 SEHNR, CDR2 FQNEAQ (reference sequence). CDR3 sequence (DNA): TGTGCCAGCACCCAACTGTTGGATCAAGAGACCCAGTACTTC. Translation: CASTQLLDQETQYF.

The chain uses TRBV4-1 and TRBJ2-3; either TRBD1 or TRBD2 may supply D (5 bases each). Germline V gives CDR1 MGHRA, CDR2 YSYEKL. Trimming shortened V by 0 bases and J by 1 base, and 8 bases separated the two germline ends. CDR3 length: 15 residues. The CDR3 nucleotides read TGCGCCAGCAGCCAAGAAGAGGGGCGCACAGATACGCAGTATTTT. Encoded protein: CASSQEEGRTDTQYF.